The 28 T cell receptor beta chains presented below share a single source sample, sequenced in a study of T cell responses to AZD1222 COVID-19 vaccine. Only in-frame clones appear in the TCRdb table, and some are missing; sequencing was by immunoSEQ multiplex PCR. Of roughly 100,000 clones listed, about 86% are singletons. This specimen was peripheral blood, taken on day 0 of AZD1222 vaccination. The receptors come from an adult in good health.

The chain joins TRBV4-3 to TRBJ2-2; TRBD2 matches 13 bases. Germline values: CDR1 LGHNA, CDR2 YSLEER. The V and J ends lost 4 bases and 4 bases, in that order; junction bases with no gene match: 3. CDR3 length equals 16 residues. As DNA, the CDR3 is TGCGCCAGCAGCCCACTAGCGGGAGGGGTCACCGGGGAGCTGTTTTTT. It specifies CASSPLAGGVTGELFF.

Here the CDR3 DNA reads TGTGCCAGCAGCGCTGGGGCAGGGTACAATTCACCCCTCCACTTT. Encoded protein: CASSAGAGYNSPLHF. The rearrangement joins TRBV7-9 to TRBJ1-6; D is possibly TRBD1 (5 bases). From germline, CDR1 is SEHNR and CDR2 FQNEAQ (reference sequence). CDR3 length: 15 residues. The V gene lost 5 bases and the J gene lost 7 bases, with 15 bases spanning the gap.

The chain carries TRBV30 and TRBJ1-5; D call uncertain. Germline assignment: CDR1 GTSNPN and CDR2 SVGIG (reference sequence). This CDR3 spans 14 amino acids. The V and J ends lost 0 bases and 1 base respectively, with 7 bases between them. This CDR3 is CAWSVPWSNQPQHF. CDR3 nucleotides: TGTGCCTGGAGTGTACCGTGGAGCAATCAGCCCCAGCATTTT.

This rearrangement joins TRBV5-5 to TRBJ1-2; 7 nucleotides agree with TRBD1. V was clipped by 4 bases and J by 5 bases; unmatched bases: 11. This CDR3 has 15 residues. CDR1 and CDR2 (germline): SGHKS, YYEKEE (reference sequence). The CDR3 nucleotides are TGTGCCAGCAGCACCCGACAGGGACTGCGTTATGGCTACACCTTC. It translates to CASSTRQGLRYGYTF.

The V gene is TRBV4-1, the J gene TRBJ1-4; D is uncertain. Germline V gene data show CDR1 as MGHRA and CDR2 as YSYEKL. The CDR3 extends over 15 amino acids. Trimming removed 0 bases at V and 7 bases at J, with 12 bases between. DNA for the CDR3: TGCGCCAGCAGCCAAGAGTTACAAGACCGTGAAAAACTGTTTTTT. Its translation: CASSQELQDREKLFF.

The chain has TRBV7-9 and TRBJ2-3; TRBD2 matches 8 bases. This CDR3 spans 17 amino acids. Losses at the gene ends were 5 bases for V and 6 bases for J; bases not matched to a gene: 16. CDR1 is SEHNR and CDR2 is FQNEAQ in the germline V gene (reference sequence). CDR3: CASSQKRGGLEGDTQYF. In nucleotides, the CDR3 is TGTGCCAGCAGCCAGAAACGGGGGGGACTTGAAGGTGATACGCAGTATTTT.

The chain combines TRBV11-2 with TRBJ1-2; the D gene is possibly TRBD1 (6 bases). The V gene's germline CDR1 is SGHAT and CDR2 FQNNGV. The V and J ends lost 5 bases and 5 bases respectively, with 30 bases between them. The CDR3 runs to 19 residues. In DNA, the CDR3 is TGTGCCAGCAGCCAGCAGATGCGGGACACAAAATCTTATCGGTATGGCTACACCTTC. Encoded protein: CASSQQMRDTKSYRYGYTF. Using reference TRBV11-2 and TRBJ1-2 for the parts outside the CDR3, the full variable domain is EAGVAQSPRYKIIEKRQSVAFWCNPISGHATLYWYQQILGQGPKLLIQFQNNGVVDDSQLPKDRFSAERLKGVDSTLKIQPAKLEDSAVYLCASSQQMRDTKSYRYGYTFGSGTRLTVV.

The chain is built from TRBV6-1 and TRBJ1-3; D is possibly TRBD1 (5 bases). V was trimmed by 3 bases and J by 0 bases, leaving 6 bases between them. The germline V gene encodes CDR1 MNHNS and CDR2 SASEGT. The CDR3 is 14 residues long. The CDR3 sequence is CASSEGVSGNTIYF. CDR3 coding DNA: TGTGCCAGCAGTGAGGGGGTCTCTGGAAACACCATATATTTT.

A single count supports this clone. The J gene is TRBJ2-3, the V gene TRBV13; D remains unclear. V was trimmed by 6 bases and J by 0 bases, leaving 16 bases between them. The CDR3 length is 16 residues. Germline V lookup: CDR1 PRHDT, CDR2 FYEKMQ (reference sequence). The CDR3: CASSPLTFASTDTQYF. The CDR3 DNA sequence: TGTGCCAGCAGTCCTCTCACTTTTGCTAGCACAGATACGCAGTATTTT.

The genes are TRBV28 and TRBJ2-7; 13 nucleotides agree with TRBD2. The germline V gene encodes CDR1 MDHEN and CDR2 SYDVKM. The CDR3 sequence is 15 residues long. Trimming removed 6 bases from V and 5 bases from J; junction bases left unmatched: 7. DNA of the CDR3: TGTGCCAGCAGCCTCCGGACTAGCGGGAGCAACGAGCAGTACTTC. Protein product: CASSLRTSGSNEQYF.

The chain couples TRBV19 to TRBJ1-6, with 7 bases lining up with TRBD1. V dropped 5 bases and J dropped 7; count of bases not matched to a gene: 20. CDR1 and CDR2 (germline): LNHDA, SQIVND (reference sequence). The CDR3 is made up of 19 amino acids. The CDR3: CASSALGQDRGGGNSPLHF. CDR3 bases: TGTGCCAGTAGTGCCCTTGGACAGGATCGAGGCGGAGGGAATTCACCCCTCCACTTT.

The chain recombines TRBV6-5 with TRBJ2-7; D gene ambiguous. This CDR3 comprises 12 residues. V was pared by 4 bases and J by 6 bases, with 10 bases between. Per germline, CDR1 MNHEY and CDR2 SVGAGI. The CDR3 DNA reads TGTGCCAGCAGTTCTACCCTCGCCGAGCAGTACTTC. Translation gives CASSSTLAEQYF.

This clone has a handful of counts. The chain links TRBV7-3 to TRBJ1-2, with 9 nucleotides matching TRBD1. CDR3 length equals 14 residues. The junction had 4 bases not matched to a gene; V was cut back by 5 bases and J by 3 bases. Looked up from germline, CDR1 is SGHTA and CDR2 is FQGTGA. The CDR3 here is CASSQGDRDYGYTF. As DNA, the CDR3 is TGTGCCAGCAGCCAAGGGGACAGGGACTATGGCTACACCTTC.

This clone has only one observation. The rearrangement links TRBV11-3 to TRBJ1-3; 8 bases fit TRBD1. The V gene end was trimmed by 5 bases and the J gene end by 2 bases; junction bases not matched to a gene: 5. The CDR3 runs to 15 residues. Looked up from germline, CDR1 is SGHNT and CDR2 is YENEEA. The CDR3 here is CASSETGGTGNTIYF. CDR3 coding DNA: TGTGCCAGCAGCGAAACAGGGGGAACTGGAAACACCATATATTTT.

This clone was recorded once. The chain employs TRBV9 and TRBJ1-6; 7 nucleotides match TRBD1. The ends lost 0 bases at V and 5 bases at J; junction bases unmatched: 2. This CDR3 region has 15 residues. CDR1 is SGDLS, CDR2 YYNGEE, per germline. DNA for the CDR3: TGTGCCAGCAGCGTAGGTACAGGGGATAATTCACCCCTCCACTTT. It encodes CASSVGTGDNSPLHF. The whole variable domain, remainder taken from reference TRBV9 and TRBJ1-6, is DSGVTQTPKHLITATGQRVTLRCSPRSGDLSVYWYQQSLDQGLQFLIQYYNGEERAKGNILERFSAQQFPDLHSELNLSSLELGDSALYFCASSVGTGDNSPLHFGNGTRLTVT.

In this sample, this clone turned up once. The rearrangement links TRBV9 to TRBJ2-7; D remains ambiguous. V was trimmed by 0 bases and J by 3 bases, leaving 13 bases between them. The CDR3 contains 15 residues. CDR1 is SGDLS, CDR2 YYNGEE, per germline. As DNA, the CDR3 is TGTGCCAGCAGCGTAGCTGCAGGACCGAACTACGAGCAGTACTTC. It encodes CASSVAAGPNYEQYF.

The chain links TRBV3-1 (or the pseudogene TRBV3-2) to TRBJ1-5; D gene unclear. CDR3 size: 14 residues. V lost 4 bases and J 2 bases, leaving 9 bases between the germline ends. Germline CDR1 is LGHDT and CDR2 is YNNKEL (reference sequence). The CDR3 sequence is CASSPVVGNQPQHF. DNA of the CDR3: TGTGCCAGCAGCCCCGTGGTCGGCAATCAGCCCCAGCATTTT.

DNA of the CDR3: TGTGCCAGCAGCCAAGACCCCCGACTAGCGGCCTACGAGCAGTACTTC. Its translation: CASSQDPRLAAYEQYF. V gene TRBV4-2 combines with J gene TRBJ2-7; 9 nucleotides line up with TRBD2. The germline V gene encodes CDR1 LGHNA and CDR2 YNFKEQ. The trim removed 0 bases at V and 2 bases at J, leaving 5 bases unmatched. This CDR3 has 16 amino acids.

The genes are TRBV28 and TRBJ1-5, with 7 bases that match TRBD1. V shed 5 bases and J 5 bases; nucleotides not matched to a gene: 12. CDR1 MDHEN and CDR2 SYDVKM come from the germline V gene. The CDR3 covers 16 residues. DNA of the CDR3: TGTGCCAGCAGTCCTATTTCAGGGGGGCCGGATCAGCCCCAGCATTTT. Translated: CASSPISGGPDQPQHF.

CDR3 amino acids: CASSSGFGYTF. As DNA, the CDR3 is TGTGCCAGCAGTTCAGGCTTTGGCTACACCTTC. V gene TRBV27 combines with J gene TRBJ1-2; no clear D. Deletions cut 4 bases from V and 7 bases from J, with 7 bases between. The CDR3 consists of 11 residues. Germline CDR1 is MNHEY and CDR2 is SMNVEV (reference sequence).

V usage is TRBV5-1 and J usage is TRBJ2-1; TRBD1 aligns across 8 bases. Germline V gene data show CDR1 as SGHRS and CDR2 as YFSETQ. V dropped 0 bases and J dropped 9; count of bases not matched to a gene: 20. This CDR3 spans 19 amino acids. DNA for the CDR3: TGCGCCAGCAGCTTGGGGACAGGGTTCCCCGGGACCGTACAAGGTGAGCAGTTCTTC. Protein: CASSLGTGFPGTVQGEQFF.

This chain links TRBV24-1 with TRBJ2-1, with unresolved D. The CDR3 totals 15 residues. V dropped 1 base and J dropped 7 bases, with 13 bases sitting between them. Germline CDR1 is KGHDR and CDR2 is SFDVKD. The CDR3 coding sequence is TGTGCCACCAGTGATTTTTTCGGCAGTTATAATGAGCAGTTCTTC. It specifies CATSDFFGSYNEQFF.

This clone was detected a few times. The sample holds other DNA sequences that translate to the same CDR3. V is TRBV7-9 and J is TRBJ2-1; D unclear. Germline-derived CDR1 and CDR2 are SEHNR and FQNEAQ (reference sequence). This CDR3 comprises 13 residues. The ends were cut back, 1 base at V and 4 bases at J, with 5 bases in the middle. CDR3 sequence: CASSLGQYNEQFF. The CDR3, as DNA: TGTGCCAGCAGCTTAGGTCAGTACAATGAGCAGTTCTTC.

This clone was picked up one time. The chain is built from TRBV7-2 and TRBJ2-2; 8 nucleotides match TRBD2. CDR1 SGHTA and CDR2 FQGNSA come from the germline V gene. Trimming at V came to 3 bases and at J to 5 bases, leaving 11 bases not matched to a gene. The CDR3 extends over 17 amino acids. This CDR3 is CASSFGVRGARTGELFF. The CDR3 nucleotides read TGTGCCAGCAGCTTTGGGGTGCGGGGGGCGCGGACCGGGGAGCTGTTTTTT.

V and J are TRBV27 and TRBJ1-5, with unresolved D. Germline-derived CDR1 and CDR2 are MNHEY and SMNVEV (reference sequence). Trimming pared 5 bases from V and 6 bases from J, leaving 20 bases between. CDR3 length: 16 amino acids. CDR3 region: CASSPLGSVGSQPQHF. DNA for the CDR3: TGTGCCAGCAGTCCCCTCGGGTCAGTAGGTAGTCAGCCCCAGCATTTT.

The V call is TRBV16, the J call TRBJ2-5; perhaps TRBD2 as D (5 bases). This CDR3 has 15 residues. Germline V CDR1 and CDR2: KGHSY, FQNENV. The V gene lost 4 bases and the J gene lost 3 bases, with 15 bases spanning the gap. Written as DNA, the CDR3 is TGTGCCAGCAGCCCGGGAATCTCTTGGGAAGAGACCCAGTACTTC. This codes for CASSPGISWEETQYF. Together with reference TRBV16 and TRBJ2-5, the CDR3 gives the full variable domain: GEEVAQTPKHLVRGEGQKAKLYCAPIKGHSYVFWYQQVLKNEFKFLISFQNENVFDETGMPKERFSAKCLPNSPCSLEIQATKLEDSAVYFCASSPGISWEETQYFGPGTRLLVL.

DNA for the CDR3: TGTGCCAGCTCACCACCGTCAGGGGCTGGTGGCTACACCTTC. As protein: CASSPPSGAGGYTF. The chain recombines TRBV18 with TRBJ1-2; TRBD1 might be the D (6 bases). V lost 0 bases, J lost 7 bases, and 12 bases lay in between. From germline, CDR1 is KGHSH and CDR2 LQKENI. This CDR3 region has 14 residues.

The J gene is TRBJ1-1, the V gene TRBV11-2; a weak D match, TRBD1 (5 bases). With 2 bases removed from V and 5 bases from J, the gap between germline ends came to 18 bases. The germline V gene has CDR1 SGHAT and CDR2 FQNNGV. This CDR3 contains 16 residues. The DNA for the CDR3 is TGTGCCAGCAGCTTACCAGGCAGGGATGGTCGAACTGAAGCTTTCTTT. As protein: CASSLPGRDGRTEAFF.